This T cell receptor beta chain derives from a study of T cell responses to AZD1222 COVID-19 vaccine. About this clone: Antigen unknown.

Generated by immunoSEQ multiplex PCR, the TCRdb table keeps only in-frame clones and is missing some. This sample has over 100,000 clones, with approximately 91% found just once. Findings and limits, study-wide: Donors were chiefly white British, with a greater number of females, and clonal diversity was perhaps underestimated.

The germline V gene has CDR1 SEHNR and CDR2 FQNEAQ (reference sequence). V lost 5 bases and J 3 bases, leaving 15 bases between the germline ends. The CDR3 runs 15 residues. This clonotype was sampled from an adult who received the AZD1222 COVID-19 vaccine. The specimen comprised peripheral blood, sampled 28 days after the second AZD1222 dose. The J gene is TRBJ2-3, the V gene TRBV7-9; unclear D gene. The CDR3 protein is CASSPLGSRTDTQYF. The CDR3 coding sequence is TGTGCCAGCAGCCCATTGGGATCTCGAACAGATACGCAGTATTTT.